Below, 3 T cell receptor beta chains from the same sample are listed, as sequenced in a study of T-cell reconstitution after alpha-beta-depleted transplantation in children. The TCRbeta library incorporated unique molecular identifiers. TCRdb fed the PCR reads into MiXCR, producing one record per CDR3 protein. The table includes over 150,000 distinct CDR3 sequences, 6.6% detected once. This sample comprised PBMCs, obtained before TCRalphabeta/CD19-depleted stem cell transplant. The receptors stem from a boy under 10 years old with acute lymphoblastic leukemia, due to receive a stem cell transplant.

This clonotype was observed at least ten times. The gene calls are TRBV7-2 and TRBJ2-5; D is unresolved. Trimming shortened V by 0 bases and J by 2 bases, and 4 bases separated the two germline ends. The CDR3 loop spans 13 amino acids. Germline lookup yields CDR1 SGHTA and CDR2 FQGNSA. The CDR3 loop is CASSLARQETQYF. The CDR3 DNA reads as TGTGCCAGCAGCTTAGCCAGGCAAGAGACCCAGTACTTC.

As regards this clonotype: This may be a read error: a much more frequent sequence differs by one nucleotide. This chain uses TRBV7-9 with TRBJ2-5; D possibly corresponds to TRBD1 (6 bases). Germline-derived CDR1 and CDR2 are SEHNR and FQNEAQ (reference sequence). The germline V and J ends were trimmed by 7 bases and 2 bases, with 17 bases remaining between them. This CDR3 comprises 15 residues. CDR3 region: CASISFRRGQETQYF. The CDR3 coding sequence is TGTGCCAGCATCTCCTTTCGCAGGGGACAAGAGACCCAGTACTTC.

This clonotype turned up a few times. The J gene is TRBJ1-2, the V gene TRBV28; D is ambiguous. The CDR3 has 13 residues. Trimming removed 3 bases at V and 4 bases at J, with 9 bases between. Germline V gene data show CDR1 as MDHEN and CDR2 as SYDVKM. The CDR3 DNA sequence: TGTGCCAGCAGTTTCGCCCAGTCCTATGGCTACACCTTC. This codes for CASSFAQSYGYTF.